The 7 T cell receptor beta chains given below trace back to one sample, sequenced in a study of T cell responses to AZD1222 COVID-19 vaccine. The method was immunoSEQ multiplex PCR; TCRdb's version includes in-frame clones alone and lacks a portion of them. The sample comprises 75,000 to 95,000 clones, roughly 90% of which are singletons, and 11% rests with the top ten. This specimen was peripheral blood, taken on day 0 of AZD1222 vaccination. These receptors originate from an adult in good health.

This chain connects TRBV2 to TRBJ2-1; D is ambiguous. The CDR3 is 14 amino acids. With 6 bases removed from V and 5 bases from J, the gap between germline ends came to 14 bases. The germline gives CDR1 SNHLY, CDR2 FYNNEI. As DNA, the CDR3 is TGTGCCAGCAGGGCACGGTTGGGCGACAATGAGCAGTTCTTC. Translated, it gives CASRARLGDNEQFF.

This chain joins TRBV28 and TRBJ2-1, with no clear D. CDR1 is MDHEN and CDR2 is SYDVKM in the germline V gene. Deletions cut 4 bases from V and 2 bases from J, with 9 bases between. The CDR3 has 14 residues. The CDR3 spells CASSSGPTYNEQFF. CDR3 in DNA: TGTGCCAGCAGTTCCGGGCCGACCTACAATGAGCAGTTCTTC.

The genes are TRBV19 and TRBJ2-7, with 7 bases lining up with TRBD2. This CDR3 region has 12 residues. The ends lost 4 bases at V and 6 bases at J; junction bases unmatched: 3. Per germline, CDR1 LNHDA and CDR2 SQIVND (reference sequence). The CDR3 nucleotides are TGTGCCAGTAGTACGGGAGGCCGCGAGCAGTACTTC. It encodes CASSTGGREQYF.

The chain employs TRBV20-1 and TRBJ2-3, with no clear D. There are 11 residues in the CDR3. Per the germline V gene, CDR1 is DFQATT and CDR2 is SNEGSKA (reference sequence). V lost 4 bases and J lost 5, with 7 bases in between. CDR3 region: CSAIQLDTQYF. The CDR3 DNA reads TGCAGTGCTATTCAACTAGATACGCAGTATTTT.

The chain has TRBV4-2 and TRBJ2-3; TRBD2 matches 9 bases. The CDR3 totals 16 residues. Trimming took 6 bases from V and 2 from J; bases not matched to a gene: 9. CDR1 LGHNA and CDR2 YNFKEQ come from the germline V gene. CDR3 region: CASSFNLAGNTDTQYF. Written as DNA, the CDR3 is TGTGCCAGCAGTTTCAACCTAGCGGGAAACACAGATACGCAGTATTTT.

V usage is TRBV5-1 and J usage is TRBJ1-3; D not resolved. V was cut by 4 bases and J by 6 bases, with 14 bases left in between. This CDR3 region has 14 residues. CDR1 is SGHRS, CDR2 YFSETQ, per germline. In DNA form, the CDR3 reads TGCGCCAGCAGCGCAGACCGAGTTCCAAACACCATATATTTT. Encoded protein: CASSADRVPNTIYF.

The V call is TRBV6-5, the J call TRBJ2-7, with 7 bases lining up with TRBD1. Germline V gene sequence: CDR1 MNHEY, CDR2 SVGAGI. The CDR3 has 16 amino acids. The ends lost 0 bases at V and 0 bases at J; junction bases unmatched: 5. CDR3 sequence reads: CASSYSGQVSSYEQYV. CDR3 coding DNA: TGTGCCAGCAGTTACTCCGGACAGGTGAGCTCCTACGAGCAGTACGTC.